These 14 T cell receptor beta chains were all obtained from the same sample, sequenced in a study of blood T cells in healthy people across ages. A sample-barcoded 5' primer and a J-beta primer mix were used in a second PCR of about 6 to 12 cycles. Each CDR3 protein is one row after TCRdb ran MiXCR on the 5' RACE reads. This table has 750,000 to 1,000,000 distinct CDR3 sequences, 25% to 30% appearing once. These data also formed part of another study, on T cells of mothers and their children.

Material: blood. The receptors here all came from a middle-aged woman in good health.

Notes on this clonotype: A much bigger clone sits one base away, suggesting this may be a read error. The gene calls are TRBV12-3 or TRBV12-4 and TRBJ2-3, with D maybe TRBD1 (7 bases). This CDR3 has 16 residues. CDR3 residues: CANSSWRGPSPDTQYF. As DNA, the CDR3 is TGTGCCAACAGTTCATGGAGGGGGCCCTCCCCAGATACGCAGTATTTT.

This clonotype was seen only a few times. The gene calls are TRBV28 and TRBJ1-2; 8 nucleotides agree with TRBD1. The CDR3 is 14 amino acids. The germline gives CDR1 MDHEN, CDR2 SYDVKM. V lost 11 bases and J lost 3; bases outside the gene matches: 11. The chain's CDR3 is CASAGQGSDYGYTF. The CDR3, as DNA: TGTGCCTCTGCAGGACAGGGTAGTGACTATGGCTACACCTTC.

This clonotype was seen repeatedly, ten times or more. V and J are TRBV6-6 and TRBJ2-5; maybe TRBD1 (6 bases). The CDR3 runs to 13 residues. The V gene's germline CDR1 is MNHNY and CDR2 SVGAGI (reference sequence). V was clipped by 7 bases and J by 5 bases, with 14 bases between them. CDR3 DNA: TGTGCCAGCAATCCGGGACAAACCGAGACCCAGTACTTC. Translating gives CASNPGQTETQYF.

The sample holds many counts of this clonotype. The chain combines TRBV6-6 with TRBJ2-3; 8 bases agree with TRBD1. The CDR3 is 16 residues long. CDR1 is MNHNY and CDR2 is SVGAGI in the germline V gene (reference sequence). The V segment lost 5 bases and the J segment 3 bases; nucleotides outside the gene matches: 10. Here the CDR3 DNA reads TGTGCCAGCAGTACAACCTCAACAGGGGGAACAGATACGCAGTATTTT. Its protein is CASSTTSTGGTDTQYF.

This rearrangement joins TRBV9 to TRBJ1-1; 11 nucleotides agree with TRBD1. The CDR3 is 15 residues long. Germline lookup yields CDR1 SGDLS and CDR2 YYNGEE. Losses at the gene ends were 0 bases for V and 10 bases for J; bases not matched to a gene: 8. The CDR3 DNA is TGTGCCAGCAGCGTAGAGGGGACAGGGGGAATAGCAGCTTTCTTT. As protein: CASSVEGTGGIAAFF.

In this sample, this clonotype turned up many times. V and J are TRBV4-2 and TRBJ2-1, with D perhaps TRBD2 (6 bases). The CDR3 has 15 residues. Germline assignment: CDR1 LGHNA and CDR2 YNFKEQ. V was trimmed by 0 bases and J by 10 bases, leaving 16 bases between them. The CDR3 DNA is TGTGCCAGCAGCCAAGAATCAGGGTCCGGGGGAGAGCAGTTCTTC. Amino acids: CASSQESGSGGEQFF.

There are many counts of this clonotype. The chain has TRBV6-2 or TRBV6-3 and TRBJ2-1, with D possibly being TRBD2 (6 bases). Looked up from germline, CDR1 is MNHEY and CDR2 is SVGEGT. V lost 1 base and J 0 bases, leaving 10 bases between the germline ends. This CDR3 region has 16 residues. The CDR3 DNA reads as TGTGCCAGCAGTTACTATCCAGCGGGCTCCTACAATGAGCAGTTCTTC. Its protein product is CASSYYPAGSYNEQFF.

This sequence joins TRBV5-1 and TRBJ1-2, with 9 bases lining up with TRBD1. Trimming cost V 5 bases and J 8 bases; bases outside gene matches: 13. The length of the CDR3 is 15 residues. The germline V gene encodes CDR1 SGHRS and CDR2 YFSETQ. Here the CDR3 DNA reads TGCGCCAGCAGTGGGACAGGGCAGGGAATAGGCGGCTACACCTTC. Amino acid sequence: CASSGTGQGIGGYTF. The entire variable domain, with the rest obtained from reference TRBV5-1 and TRBJ1-2, is as follows: KAGVTQTPRYLIKTRGQQVTLSCSPISGHRSVSWYQQTPGQGLQFLFEYFSETQRNKGNFPGRFSGRQFSNSRSEMNVSTLELGDSALYLCASSGTGQGIGGYTFGSGTRLTVV.

In its sample, this clonotype was seen a few times. This chain uses TRBV5-5 with TRBJ1-5; D is possibly TRBD1 (5 bases). The CDR3 is 13 residues long. V lost 4 bases and J 9 bases, leaving 14 bases between the germline ends. Germline CDR1 and CDR2: SGHKS and YYEKEE (reference sequence). Here the CDR3 DNA reads TGTGCCAGCAGCCCCGGGACCACTTGGCCCCAGCATTTT. Its protein is CASSPGTTWPQHF. The full variable domain, its missing parts supplied by reference TRBV5-5 and TRBJ1-5, is DAGVTQSPTHLIKTRGQQVTLRCSPISGHKSVSWYQQVLGQGPQFIFQYYEKEERGRGNFPDRFSARQFPNYSSELNVNALLLGDSALYLCASSPGTTWPQHFGDGTRLSIL.

This clonotype was counted between two and nine times. CDR3 coding DNA: TGCAGTGCTCCCGCACCTCCCGCGGGGAATGAGCAGTACTTC. It yields the protein CSAPAPPAGNEQYF. The chain joins TRBV20-1 to TRBJ2-4, with a weak D call TRBD2 (6 bases). Between the trimmed V and J ends, which lost 5 bases and 13 bases, there was a span of 24 bases. CDR1 is DFQATT and CDR2 is SNEGSKA in the germline V gene (reference sequence). The CDR3 has 14 amino acids.

Remarks on this clonotype: Since a much larger clone is just one base distant, this may be a read error. CDR3 in amino acids: CASSLVADTDTQYF. The CDR3 DNA follows: TGTGCCAGCAGCTTAGTAGCGGACACAGATACGCAGTATTTT. V gene TRBV13 combines with J gene TRBJ2-3, with a weak D call TRBD2 (6 bases). Germline-derived CDR1 and CDR2 are PRHDT and FYEKMQ (reference sequence). CDR3 length: 14 residues. V lost 1 base, J lost 2 bases, and 7 bases lay in between.

The CDR3 DNA sequence: TGCGCCAGCAGCTTGGCGCCTAGCGGGAGCCACCGGGTCTACGAGCAGTACTTC. Translating it yields CASSLAPSGSHRVYEQYF. The chain joins TRBV5-1 to TRBJ2-4; 10 nucleotides line up with TRBD2. Judging by the DNA end, TRBJ2-7 fits better; the J call may be wrong. Germline values: CDR1 SGHRS, CDR2 YFSETQ. The length of the CDR3 is 18 residues.

The chain joins TRBV29-1 to TRBJ1-2, with D perhaps TRBD1 (5 bases). Germline V gene data show CDR1 as SQVTM and CDR2 as ANQGSEA. Trimming shortened V by 5 bases and J by 6 bases, and 16 bases separated the two germline ends. The CDR3 is 13 residues long. The CDR3 nucleotides are TGCAGCGTTAAAAGGCCAGGGCGGAATGGCTACACCTTC. This gives the protein CSVKRPGRNGYTF.

This clonotype was seen a few times. J is TRBJ2-3 and V is TRBV6-2 or TRBV6-3; 7 bases line up with TRBD1. Per the germline V gene, CDR1 is MNHEY and CDR2 is SVGEGT. The V and J ends lost 4 bases and 2 bases, in that order; junction bases with no gene match: 6. The CDR3 has 15 residues. This CDR3 reads CASSSGQRTTDTQYF. The CDR3 region has the DNA TGTGCCAGCAGTTCGGGACAGCGCACCACAGATACGCAGTATTTT.